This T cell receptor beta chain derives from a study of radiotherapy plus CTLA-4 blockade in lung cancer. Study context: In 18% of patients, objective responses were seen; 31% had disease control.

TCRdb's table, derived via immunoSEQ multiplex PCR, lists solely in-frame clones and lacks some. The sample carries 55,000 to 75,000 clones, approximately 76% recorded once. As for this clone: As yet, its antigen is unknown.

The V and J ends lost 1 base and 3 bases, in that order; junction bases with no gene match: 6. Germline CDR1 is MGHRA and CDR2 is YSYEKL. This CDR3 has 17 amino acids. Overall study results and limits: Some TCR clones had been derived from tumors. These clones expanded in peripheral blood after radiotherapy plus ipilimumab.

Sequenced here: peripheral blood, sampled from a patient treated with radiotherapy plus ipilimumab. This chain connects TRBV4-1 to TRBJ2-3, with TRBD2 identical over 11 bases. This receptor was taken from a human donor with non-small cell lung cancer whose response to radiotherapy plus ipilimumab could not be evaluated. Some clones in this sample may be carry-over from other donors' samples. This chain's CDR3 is CASSQGGSGGGTDTQYF. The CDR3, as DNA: TGCGCCAGCAGCCAAGGGGGTAGCGGGGGGGGGACAGATACGCAGTATTTT.